This TCR beta chain was sequenced during a study of graft-versus-host responses after intestinal transplantation (dated by TCRdb to about 2021). Context from the whole study: Recipients received multivisceral, liver-intestinal, or isolated intestinal transplants. Every recipient was given anti-thymocyte globulin induction, then maintenance tacrolimus and steroids for around three years. Graft-versus-host and host-versus-graft alloreactive T cell clones were tracked in the graft, circulation and bone marrow after intestinal transplantation using bulk TCR-beta CDR3 sequencing. To identify alloreactive clones, pre-transplant mixed lymphocyte reaction products were sequenced and then compared with unstimulated pre-transplant donor and recipient T cells. A cohort of 24 intestinal transplant recipients, including one retransplant, was enrolled, and a few patients lacking pretransplant specimens were excluded. Donor T cell macrochimerism was defined as a peak of at least 4% donor T cells among recipient peripheral blood mononuclear cells. Rather than going through the commercial service, samples from a few later patients were sequenced in-house on an Illumina MiSeq and processed with MiXCR. Overall study results and their limits: The relatively low number and heterogeneity of intestinal transplant patients limited the conclusions. In patients with donor T cell macrochimerism, the allografts had high GvH to HvG T cell clonal ratios. GvH clones were detected in recipient bone marrow, and some of these GvH clones were observed earlier in ileal mucosa or blood, consistent with an intestinal mucosal origin. Early after transplant, declines in HvG clones were associated with peak levels of circulating GvH clones.

From the germline V gene, CDR1 is MGHDK and CDR2 is SYGVNS. V gives up 4 bases and J gives up 7 bases, and the segment between their germline ends measures 25 bases. Taken from cysteine to phenylalanine, the CDR3 has 17 residues. The CDR3 DNA has 51 bases and is translated from base 1. The sample's time point label, decoded: cells obtained before transplantation from donor or recipient. CD3+CD4+ and CD3+CD8+ populations were FACS-sorted from unstimulated pre-transplant donor and recipient cells taken from spleen or lymph nodes. Notes on this clone: Its antigen is not yet known. No base qualities exist here, and no much larger clone lies one base off it.

Receptors were amplified or captured by the immunoSEQ multiplex PCR assay. For most patients, genomic DNA was isolated with the Qiagen DNeasy Blood and Tissue Kit and sent frozen to Adaptive Biotechnologies for TCR sequencing. For most patients, genomic DNA was subjected to high-throughput TCR-beta CDR3 sequencing by Adaptive Biotechnologies. The original pipeline was this. TCR sequencing data were retrieved from Adaptive's ImmunoSEQ software for 15 to 20 patients, whereas three other patients were processed with MiXCR and VDJtools. To correct CD4 versus CD8 sorting errors, sequences present in both subsets at a frequency ratio below 5:1 were removed. Because the origin of CDR3 nucleotide sequences shared between donor and recipient could not be assigned, those sequences were removed. To be classed as alloreactive, a clone needed at least 2-fold expansion over unstimulated cells and a minimum CFSE-low frequency of 0.002% (template counts) or 0.001% (read counts). Clones detected in sequenced pre-transplant spleen, lymph node, or MLR CFSE-low populations of the donor or recipient were defined as mappable. Cumulative frequency of alloreactive clones was calculated as a percentage of all sequences weighted by copy number. TCRdb retrieved this table from immuneACCESS and kept in-frame rearrangements only. Not all clones are present; in checked studies, unresolved V genes account for under half, and no reason is known for the remainder. V and J calls and clone size are given by that table; D and trimming were obtained from the DNA. The sample has 80,000 to 100,000 clones on record, about nine tenths of them singletons. Clones ranked in the top ten supply roughly 0.099% of the sample.

The input for sequencing was unstimulated CD4+ T cells sorted from spleen or lymph node cells, taken before intestinal transplant. This receptor was identified in a human donor who received an intestinal transplant. The receptor chain draws on TRBV25-1 and TRBJ1-2, with a tentative D gene TRBD1 over 6 matching bases. The sequenced DNA is TGTGCCAGCAGTGTCCATGGGGGCGTGGGTCCTCCCGGTGGCTACACCTTC. Its coded protein is CASSVHGGVGPPGGYTF.